The clone carrying this TCR beta chain was seen many times. What it binds is not known. These data come from a study of Graves' ophthalmopathy and Graves' hyperthyroidism. TCR beta CDR3 amplification used RNA transcripts. Second-round multiplex PCR came after first-round RT-PCR with HTBI primers. TCRdb re-called the multiplex PCR reads with MiXCR, one entry per CDR3 protein. The table has 150,000 to 200,000 distinct CDR3 sequences, 30% to 45% seen once; the top ten hold roughly 8.9%. Study conclusions and caveats: The authors also found most expanded thyroid clonotypes above 0.001 frequency in blood.

The V and J ends lost 3 bases and 4 bases respectively, with 14 bases between them. The CDR3 is 15 amino acids. The germline gives CDR1 KGHDR, CDR2 SFDVKD. Under 3 months in duration, the ophthalmopathy in affected donors had moderate-to-severe activity, CAS ≥3 and NOSPECS ≥4. Thyroid ultrasound, orbital computed tomography, TRAb, serum thyroxine and clinical symptoms formed the basis of diagnosis. Fresh peripheral blood (more than 9.5 ml) yielded the PBMCs. The sequence was obtained from a man aged 25-40 years with Graves' ophthalmopathy. The genes are TRBV24-1 and TRBJ2-5; a possible D gene is TRBD1 (6 bases). The sample consisted of peripheral blood. CDR3 region: CATSDATGFGETQYF. The DNA for the CDR3 is TGTGCCACCAGTGATGCTACAGGGTTCGGAGAGACCCAGTACTTC.